The clone carrying this T cell receptor (beta chain) has at least ten counts. It was with unique molecular identifiers that the TCRbeta library was prepared. One entry per CDR3 protein results from TCRdb running MiXCR on the PCR reads. Among around 450,000 distinct CDR3 sequences, roughly a tenth were seen once, and the ten largest hold around 2%. The data belong to a study of T-cell reconstitution after alpha-beta-depleted transplantation in children. The sample here was PBMCs, taken before TCRalphabeta/CD19-depleted stem cell transplant. The sequence was obtained from a child between 2 and 9 years old with inherited bone marrow failure, due to receive a stem cell transplant.

CDR3 DNA: TGCAGTGCTAGAGATCCCCTAGCGGGAGATAATGAGCAGTTCTTC. It specifies CSARDPLAGDNEQFF. This rearrangement joins TRBV20-1 to TRBJ2-1; the match to TRBD2 covers 10 bases. Per the germline V gene, CDR1 is DFQATT and CDR2 is SNEGSKA (reference sequence). J was trimmed by 7 bases and V by 0 bases; bases with no gene match: 6. The length of the CDR3 is 15 residues.